The T cell receptor (beta chain) under discussion was sequenced for a study of T cells in Graves' hyperthyroidism and ophthalmopathy. It was RNA transcripts that yielded the amplified TCR beta CDR3 regions. In the first-round RT-PCR of the TCR CDR3, the HTBI primer set was used. TCRdb independently ran MiXCR on the multiplex PCR reads; one entry per CDR3 protein. Here the sample spans hundreds of thousands of distinct CDR3 sequences, 22% being singletons. Study outcomes and limitations: The model identified upcoming ophthalmopathy a median 6.5 months ahead of onset. Ophthalmopathy could be told apart from stable hyperthyroidism with a 13 V-J model. Clonotypes that were expanded in thyroid above 0.001 mostly appeared in blood too.

This clonotype was detected a few times. What it binds is unknown. The CDR3 length is 15 residues. Trimming removed 8 bases from V and 5 bases from J, with 18 bases in between. CDR1 and CDR2 from the germline V gene are MDHEN and SYDVKM. The sequenced sample was blood. The chain combines TRBV28 with TRBJ1-4; tentative D call: TRBD1 (5 bases). The TCR comes from a man aged 30 to 39 with Graves' ophthalmopathy. CDR3 DNA sequence: TGTGCCAGCCACCCTACAGCAGGGAGGAATGAAAAACTGTTTTTT. Amino acid sequence: CASHPTAGRNEKLFF.